The 32 T cell receptor beta chains in this list originate from one sample, sequenced in a study of monozygotic twins with inflammatory bowel disease. Reprocessing the 5' RACE reads, TCRdb reports a single entry for every CDR3 protein and omits DNA. The sample holds around 450,000 distinct CDR3 sequences. The specimen sequenced was blood. The receptors were sampled from a human donor with ulcerative colitis or Crohn's disease, or a healthy co-twin of an affected twin (not recorded which).

V usage is TRBV18 and J usage is TRBJ2-3; there is no DNA to check the TCRdb D call of TRBD2. The CDR3 extends over 15 amino acids. Germline-derived CDR1 and CDR2 are KGHSH and LQKENI. The CDR3 reads CASSPVISRADTQYF. The full variable domain, with the rest looked up from reference TRBV18 and TRBJ2-3, is NAGVMQNPRHLVRRRGQEARLRCSPMKGHSHVYWYRQLPEEGLKFMVYLQKENIIDESGMPKERFSAEFPKEGPSILRIQQVVRGDSAAYFCASSPVISRADTQYFGPGTRLTVL.

The chain joins TRBV4-2 to TRBJ1-2; TCRdb's D call, TRBD1, is unchecked because there is no DNA. Per the germline V gene, CDR1 is LGHNA and CDR2 is YNFKEQ. This CDR3 has 14 amino acids. The CDR3 reads CASSPSGGPYGYTF.

The genes are TRBV20-1 and TRBJ1-3; as DNA is missing, the TRBD1 call by TCRdb cannot be tested. Germline-derived CDR1 and CDR2 are DFQATT and SNEGSKA (reference sequence). CDR3 length: 14 residues. CDR3 amino acids: CSARQGGSGNTIYF.

The chain has TRBV6-5 and TRBJ2-7; as DNA is missing, the TRBD1 call by TCRdb cannot be tested. The germline V gene has CDR1 MNHEY and CDR2 SVGAGI. There are 12 residues in the CDR3. Here the CDR3 reads CASRGANYEQYF.

V is TRBV7-2 and J is TRBJ2-1; TCRdb's D call, TRBD1, is unchecked because there is no DNA. Germline lookup yields CDR1 SGHTA and CDR2 FQGNSA. The CDR3 totals 14 residues. The CDR3 region is CASSPGQGGNEQFF.

V usage is TRBV29-1 and J usage is TRBJ2-2. Germline CDR1 is SQVTM and CDR2 is ANQGSEA. This CDR3 has 13 residues. CDR3 residues: CSVVRGNTGELFF.

The CDR3 spells CASSQGESNGYTF. The chain is built from TRBV5-1 and TRBJ1-2; TCRdb's D gene call, TRBD1, goes unchecked for lack of DNA. CDR3 length: 13 residues. In germline, CDR1 is SGHRS, CDR2 YFSETQ. Looking up the rest from reference TRBV5-1 and TRBJ1-2 gives the full variable domain: KAGVTQTPRYLIKTRGQQVTLSCSPISGHRSVSWYQQTPGQGLQFLFEYFSETQRNKGNFPGRFSGRQFSNSRSEMNVSTLELGDSALYLCASSQGESNGYTFGSGTRLTVV.

The chain has TRBV15 and TRBJ2-1; TCRdb reports TRBD2, a call that lacks DNA to check it against. The CDR3 contains 13 residues. CDR1 LNHNV and CDR2 YYDKDF come from the germline V gene (reference sequence). This chain's CDR3 is CATSEGPYDEQFF.

The rearrangement uses TRBV5-1 and TRBJ1-1. This CDR3 is built from 11 residues. Germline V CDR1 and CDR2: SGHRS, YFSETQ. CDR3 loop: CASRFNTEAFF.

The chain recombines TRBV24-1 with TRBJ2-2. The CDR3 covers 13 residues. Per the germline V gene, CDR1 is KGHDR and CDR2 is SFDVKD. CDR3 sequence reads: CATKSANTGELFF.

V and J are TRBV5-1 and TRBJ1-5; with no DNA, the TCRdb D assignment of TRBD1 cannot be verified. This CDR3 is 15 amino acids long. CDR1 and CDR2 (germline): SGHRS, YFSETQ. The CDR3 sequence is CASSPTGANNQPQHF.

This chain connects TRBV19 to TRBJ2-1. Looked up from germline, CDR1 is LNHDA and CDR2 is SQIVND (reference sequence). This CDR3 has 12 residues. The CDR3: CASDNRYNEQFF.

V gene TRBV6-1 combines with J gene TRBJ2-7; TCRdb proposes TRBD1, but this gene call is untestable without DNA. This CDR3 comprises 14 residues. Germline CDR1 is MNHNS and CDR2 is SASEGT. CDR3 loop: CASSTRETTYEQYF.

This sequence joins TRBV9 and TRBJ2-5; TCRdb calls TRBD1, which cannot be checked without DNA. CDR1 is SGDLS, CDR2 YYNGEE, per germline. The CDR3 sequence is 17 residues long. The CDR3 sequence is CASSVAQGDNGGETQYF.

The chain recombines TRBV15 with TRBJ2-3; with no DNA, the TCRdb D assignment of TRBD2 cannot be verified. In germline, CDR1 is LNHNV, CDR2 YYDKDF (reference sequence). CDR3 size: 15 residues. CDR3 amino acids: CATSREGSGRDTQYF.

CDR3 amino acids: CASSLQAGNNEKLFF. J is TRBJ1-4 and V is TRBV5-1. The germline gives CDR1 SGHRS, CDR2 YFSETQ. This CDR3 spans 15 amino acids.

The chain links TRBV5-4 to TRBJ2-1; TCRdb picks TRBD2, but there is no DNA to check that call. CDR1 and CDR2 (germline): SGHNT, YYREEE (reference sequence). The CDR3 contains 18 residues. CDR3 sequence reads: CASSLAVVGSGAYNEQFF.

The V call is TRBV19, the J call TRBJ1-1; TCRdb reports TRBD1, a call that lacks DNA to check it against. The CDR3 loop spans 14 amino acids. Germline assignment: CDR1 LNHDA and CDR2 SQIVND (reference sequence). CDR3 in amino acids: CASSQEGLNTEAFF. Filled out from reference TRBV19 and TRBJ1-1, the complete variable domain reads DGGITQSPKYLFRKEGQNVTLSCEQNLNHDAMYWYRQDPGQGLRLIYYSQIVNDFQKGDIAEGYSVSREKKESFPLTVTSAQKNPTAFYLCASSQEGLNTEAFFGQGTRLTVV.

The rearrangement uses TRBV5-4 and TRBJ2-1. This CDR3 has 14 amino acids. Germline assignment: CDR1 SGHNT and CDR2 YYREEE (reference sequence). CDR3: CASSWGLHGDEQFF.

The CDR3 loop is CASTSGPESNEQFF. V gene TRBV7-9 combines with J gene TRBJ2-1; without DNA, the TCRdb call of TRBD2 cannot be checked. Germline CDR1 SEHNR, CDR2 FQNEAQ (reference sequence). The CDR3 is 14 residues long.

The chain combines TRBV5-1 with TRBJ2-1; the D gene TCRdb calls, TRBD1, cannot be checked with no DNA. Germline values: CDR1 SGHRS, CDR2 YFSETQ. The length of the CDR3 is 16 residues. The CDR3 loop reads CASSYTGQGAYNEQFF.

V usage is TRBV5-4 and J usage is TRBJ2-4. CDR1 is SGHNT, CDR2 YYREEE, per germline (reference sequence). This CDR3 spans 14 amino acids. CDR3 sequence: CASSLADNSDIQYF.

This chain connects TRBV20-1 to TRBJ2-1. CDR1 and CDR2 (germline): DFQATT, SNEGSKA (reference sequence). The CDR3 covers 11 residues. The CDR3 region is CSARDSPVQFF.

The V gene is TRBV10-3, the J gene TRBJ2-3; TCRdb designates TRBD2, a call that cannot be tested without DNA. CDR1 and CDR2 (germline): ENHRY, SYGVKD. The CDR3 covers 15 residues. The CDR3 sequence: CAISPLAGETDTQYF.

The chain carries TRBV24-1 and TRBJ1-2; TCRdb gives TRBD1 as the D gene, but with no DNA this cannot be confirmed. Germline CDR1 and CDR2: KGHDR and SFDVKD. CDR3 size: 12 residues. CDR3 amino acids: CATSDFGGGYTF.

The V and J genes are TRBV6-5 and TRBJ1-2; TCRdb's D call, TRBD1, is unchecked because there is no DNA. The CDR3 consists of 12 residues. From germline, CDR1 is MNHEY and CDR2 SVGAGI. This chain's CDR3 is CASSWGDGGYTF.

The V call is TRBV7-2, the J call TRBJ1-6. The CDR3 runs to 14 residues. Germline values: CDR1 SGHTA, CDR2 FQGNSA. This CDR3 reads CASSLNRYNSPLHF.

V is TRBV21-1 and J is TRBJ2-7. TRBV21-1 is shown as a pseudogene. This CDR3 contains 15 residues. The CDR3 sequence: CASSKVRSSGYEQYF.

The gene calls are TRBV29-1 and TRBJ2-7; TCRdb's D call, TRBD2, is unchecked because there is no DNA. Germline CDR1 is SQVTM and CDR2 is ANQGSEA. The CDR3 runs 14 residues. CDR3 residues: CSVAGGLAPYEQYF.

The chain couples TRBV3-1 to TRBJ2-3; TCRdb's D gene call, TRBD1, goes unchecked for lack of DNA. Germline assignment: CDR1 LGHDT and CDR2 YNNKEL (reference sequence). The CDR3 has 13 amino acids. The CDR3 protein is CASSHAGKDTQYF.

The chain carries TRBV12-3 or TRBV12-4 and TRBJ1-5; TCRdb's D gene call, TRBD1, goes unchecked for lack of DNA. The CDR3 sequence is 15 residues long. The CDR3 reads CASSSRQDLNQPQHF.

CDR3 protein: CASSLRDGSGFGKQYF. The J gene is TRBJ2-7, the V gene TRBV5-5; TCRdb selects TRBD2, and the lack of DNA leaves this call unchecked. The CDR3 runs 16 residues. Germline CDR1 and CDR2: SGHKS and YYEKEE (reference sequence).